The rows below give T cell receptor beta chains drawn from one sample of a study of blood T cell repertoires in COVID-19. TCRdb keeps only in-frame clones here, not all; method: immunoSEQ multiplex PCR. The table lists about 220,000 clones, 82% of them singletons. Sequences were obtained from peripheral blood. These receptors originate from a woman of 80 years or more with acute or convalescent COVID-19. CDR3s leave out the opening cysteine and the closing phenylalanine or tryptophan.

V | CDR3
TRBV28 | ASSLRWVSGAGNNQPQH
TRBV19 | ASSMSRGIQREKLF
TRBV7-2 | ASSLEAAGWETQY
TRBV2 | ASSEDSLWQPQH
TRBV28 | ASSLWGATGRENTIY
TRBV7-8 | ASSRGTGGGYGYT
TRBV5-1 | ASSWGQGAAYEQY
TRBV9 | ASSPGGASTGELF
TRBV6-1 | ASSDRGTGRSYEQY
TRBV2 | ASTSQGAQETQY
TRBV19 | ASSMTGPMSYT
TRBV3-1/TRBV3-2 | ASSQVNGDTEAF
TRBV27 | ASRRVTGTHGYT
TRBV29-1 | SVQTGNTNQPQH
TRBV2 | ASTGGVGNQPQH
TRBV6-4 | ASSEAGDSTDTQY
TRBV19 | ASSDRQGTHEQY
TRBV2 | ASSGQGTVNEQF
TRBV7-2 | ASSLRRGTQETQY
TRBV4-3 | ASSQDLDSRVEAF
TRBV7-6 | ASSLEGGLPGEQY
TRBV6-5 | ASSYLGINQPQH
TRBV5-1 | ASSLVVAGAQPLGEQY
TRBV6-5 | ASSRTAMDTQY
TRBV6-2/TRBV6-3 | ASSRDRVQETQY
TRBV24-1 | ATSEGTNYGYT
TRBV5-1 | ASSGGLATTTDTQY
TRBV3-1/TRBV3-2 | ASSPVTDRMNTEAF
TRBV29-1 | SVEVQGGVSTEAF
TRBV9 | ASSVEAGGGTEAF
TRBV14 | ASSLVRVQETQY
TRBV6-2/TRBV6-3 | ASSVTQANTEAF
TRBV19 | ASSAEMSSYEQY
TRBV28 | ASRKGLMNTEAF
TRBV4-2 | ASSPGGAGPQYTQY
TRBV28 | ASSQDRVGKLF
TRBV29-1 | SVAELNTEAF
TRBV7-3 | ASSVDRARVNEQF
TRBV6-5 | ASSAGPVSSYEQY
TRBV18 | ASSLDRGNQPQH